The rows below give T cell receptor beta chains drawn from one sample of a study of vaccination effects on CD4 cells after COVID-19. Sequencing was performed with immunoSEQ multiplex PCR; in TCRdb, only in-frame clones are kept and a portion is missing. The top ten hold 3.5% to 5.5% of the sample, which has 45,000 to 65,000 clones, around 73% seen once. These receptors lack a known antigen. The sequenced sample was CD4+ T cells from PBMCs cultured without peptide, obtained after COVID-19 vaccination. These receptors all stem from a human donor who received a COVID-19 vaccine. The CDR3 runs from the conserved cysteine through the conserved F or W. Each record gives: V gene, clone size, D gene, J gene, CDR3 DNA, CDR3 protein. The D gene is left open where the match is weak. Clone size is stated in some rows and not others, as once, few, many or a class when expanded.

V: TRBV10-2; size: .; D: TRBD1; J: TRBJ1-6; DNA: TGCGCCAGCAAGTCCGGGACAGGGGGCGCCTATAATTCACCCCTCCACTTT; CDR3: CASKSGTGGAYNSPLHF
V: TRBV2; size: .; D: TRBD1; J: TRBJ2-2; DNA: TGTGCCAGCAGTGGGGACAGGGTCCGTGCGAGAGACGTGGGCACCGGGGAGCTGTTTTTT; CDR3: CASSGDRVRARDVGTGELFF
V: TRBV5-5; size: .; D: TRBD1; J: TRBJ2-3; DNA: TGTGCCAGCAGCCCTATGGCAGGGGGCGTCAATACGCAGTATTTT; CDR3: CASSPMAGGVNTQYF
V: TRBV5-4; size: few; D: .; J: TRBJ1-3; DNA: TGTGCCAGCAGCTTGGGGTCTGGAAACACCATATATTTT; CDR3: CASSLGSGNTIYF
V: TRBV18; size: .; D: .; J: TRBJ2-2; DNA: TGTGCCAGCTCACCATTCCGGACAGAGAACACCGGGGAGCTGTTTTTT; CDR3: CASSPFRTENTGELFF
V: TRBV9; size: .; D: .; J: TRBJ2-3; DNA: TGTGCCAGCAGCGTATCTAGAGGATTGGGCACAGATACGCAGTATTTT; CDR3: CASSVSRGLGTDTQYF
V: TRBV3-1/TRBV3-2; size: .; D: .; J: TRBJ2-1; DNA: TGTGCCAGCAGCCTCCTGGGGAGGGGGCCGGGCAATGAGCAGTTCTTC; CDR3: CASSLLGRGPGNEQFF
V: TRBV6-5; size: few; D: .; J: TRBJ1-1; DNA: TGTGCCAGCAGCTCCCCGGCGGTGAACACTGAAGCTTTCTTT; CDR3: CASSSPAVNTEAFF
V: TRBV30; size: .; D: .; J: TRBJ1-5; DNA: TGTGCCTGGAGTCAAACCGGGACACATAGCAATCAGCCCCAGCATTTT; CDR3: CAWSQTGTHSNQPQHF
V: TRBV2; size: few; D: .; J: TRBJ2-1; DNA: TGTGCCACCCTACGGGGGTTCACCACCAATGAGCAGTTCTTC; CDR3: CATLRGFTTNEQFF
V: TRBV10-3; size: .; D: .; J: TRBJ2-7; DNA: TGTGCCATCAAAGGACAGTACTACGAGCAGTACTTC; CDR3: CAIKGQYYEQYF
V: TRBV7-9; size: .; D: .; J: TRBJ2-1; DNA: TGTGCCAGCAGCTTAGGTCAGGGAAATGAGCAGTTCTTC; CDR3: CASSLGQGNEQFF
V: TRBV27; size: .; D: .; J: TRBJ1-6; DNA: TGTGCCAGCAGTTTACTGGGCAGGTATTCACCCCTCCACTTT; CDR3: CASSLLGRYSPLHF
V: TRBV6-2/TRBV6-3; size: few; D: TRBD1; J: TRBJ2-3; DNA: TGTGCCAGCAGTTACGGCAGGGGGCGACCAGATACGCAGTATTTT; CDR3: CASSYGRGRPDTQYF
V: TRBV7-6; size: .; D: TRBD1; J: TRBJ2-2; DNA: TGTGCCAGCAGCCCGGGACAGGGGAACACCGGGGAGCTGTTTTTT; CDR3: CASSPGQGNTGELFF
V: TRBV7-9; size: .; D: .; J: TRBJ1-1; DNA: TGTGCCAGCAGCAAACGAACGTCGGCGAACACTGAAGCTTTCTTT; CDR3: CASSKRTSANTEAFF
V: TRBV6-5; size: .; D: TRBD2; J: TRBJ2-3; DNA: TGTGCCAGCACCCTAGGGGCTAGCGGGAGGGATACGCAGTATTTT; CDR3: CASTLGASGRDTQYF
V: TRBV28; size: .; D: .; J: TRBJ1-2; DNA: TGTGCCAGCAGTGACGGAGGATACAACTATGGCTACACCTTC; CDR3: CASSDGGYNYGYTF
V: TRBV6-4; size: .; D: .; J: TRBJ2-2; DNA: TGTGCCAGCAGTGACAGGGCCGGGGAGCTGTTTTTT; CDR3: CASSDRAGELFF
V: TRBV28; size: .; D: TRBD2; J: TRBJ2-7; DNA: TGTGCCAGCAGTTTTGTCACAGCGGGGACCTACGAGCAGTACTTC; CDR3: CASSFVTAGTYEQYF
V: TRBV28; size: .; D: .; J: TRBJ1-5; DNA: TGTGCCAGCAGTTCCCCCCAGGGCGGCAATCAGCCCCAGCATTTT; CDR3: CASSSPQGGNQPQHF
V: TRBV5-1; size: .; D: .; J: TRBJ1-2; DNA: TGCGCCAGCAGCTTTCGGGGGGACCCTGAATATGGCTACACCTTC; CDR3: CASSFRGDPEYGYTF
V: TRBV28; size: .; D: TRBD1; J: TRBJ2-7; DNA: TGTGCCAGCAGTTCGATCGGACAGGGTGGGTCTTTCGAGCAGTACTTC; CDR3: CASSSIGQGGSFEQYF
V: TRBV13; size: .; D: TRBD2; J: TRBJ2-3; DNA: TGTGCCAGCAGCATCCCCCGGGCGGGGGTACTCGGGGATACGCAGTATTTT; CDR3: CASSIPRAGVLGDTQYF
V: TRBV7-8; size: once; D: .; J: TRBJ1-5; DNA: TGTGCCAGCAGCTTAGTAGCGGCCCACGGGCAGCCCCAGCATTTT; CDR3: CASSLVAAHGQPQHF
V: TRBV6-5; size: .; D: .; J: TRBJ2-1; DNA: TGTGCCAGCACGTTATTCACTTACAATGAGCAGTTCTTC; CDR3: CASTLFTYNEQFF
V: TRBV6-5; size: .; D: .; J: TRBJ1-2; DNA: TGTGCCAGCAGTTACGCGGACCGCTATGGCTACACCTTC; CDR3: CASSYADRYGYTF
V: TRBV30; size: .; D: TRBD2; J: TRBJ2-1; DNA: TGTGCCTGGAACCCGGGAGGTTTCTCTGAGCAGTTCTTC; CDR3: CAWNPGGFSEQFF
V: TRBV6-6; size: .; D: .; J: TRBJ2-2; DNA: TGTGCCAGCAAGGGGGGGGCGGCAACGAACACCGGGGAGCTGTTTTTT; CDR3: CASKGGAATNTGELFF